A single T cell receptor (beta chain) is shown here with its context. Its antigen is undetermined. Time point indicated: newly diagnosed GD, antithyroid drugs for less than 3 months. The TCR library was made from RNA that had been extracted from PBMCs in TRIzol. For TCR beta, libraries came from iRepertoire HTBI primers and Arm-PCR of CDR3 regions. TCRdb re-analysed the multiplex PCR reads in MiXCR, keeping a single row per CDR3 protein. The profile shows 350,000 to 500,000 distinct CDR3 sequences, approximately 16% of them singletons. The germline CDR1 and CDR2 sequences are ENHRY and SYGVKD. This CDR3 has 13 amino acids. Trimming took 2 bases from V and 15 from J; bases not matched to a gene: 7. This entry belongs to a study of regulatory T cells in long-lasting Graves disease. Study-level information: The study enrolled newly diagnosed Graves' patients on antithyroid drugs under 3 months. Findings and caveats of the study: Clonotypes that were public and shared totalled a few thousand in persistent patients versus 750 to 1,000 in new patients.

This sample also appeared in a second study, on T cells in Graves' hyperthyroidism and ophthalmopathy. As that report states: Stable Graves' hyperthyroidism denoted no ophthalmopathy progression over 18 months. Researchers found most expanded thyroid clonotypes above 0.001 in blood as well.

The input for sequencing was peripheral blood mononuclear cells (PBMCs), taken at new diagnosis, from a patient treated with antithyroid drugs. The origin of this receptor is a woman under 30 with Graves disease. The chain carries TRBV10-3 and TRBJ2-1, with 10 nucleotides matching TRBD2. CDR3 DNA sequence: TGTGCCATCAGTGAGGGCCTAGCGGGAGAGATGTTCTTC. Translating gives CAISEGLAGEMFF.